The 10 T cell receptor beta chains below come from one sample, sequenced in a study of cytomegalovirus exposure and HLA in healthy donors. Libraries were prepared by immunoSEQ multiplex PCR; TCRdb keeps only in-frame clonotypes and omits some of them. This table holds some 130,000 clones, around four fifths found once. Input material: PBMCs. The receptors stem from a man aged 30 to 45 in good health and CMV-seropositive.

This clone was seen once. This chain connects TRBV18 to TRBJ1-1; possibly TRBD1 for D (5 bases). The CDR3 consists of 16 residues. The germline V gene has CDR1 KGHSH and CDR2 LQKENI. Trimming took off 3 bases at V and 4 bases at J, with 18 bases between the two ends. The CDR3 nucleotides read TGTGCCAGCTCACCTTCTCCCGGGGGGTCGGTCACTGAAGCTTTCTTT. Translation: CASSPSPGGSVTEAFF.

The chain recombines TRBV19 with TRBJ2-1, with D hard to call. This CDR3 is 12 amino acids long. Germline V lookup: CDR1 LNHDA, CDR2 SQIVND (reference sequence). Trimming shortened V by 8 bases and J by 9 bases, and 14 bases separated the two germline ends. DNA of the CDR3: TGTGCCAGTTCTTCTGAATATAGTGAGCAGTTCTTC. Its translation is CASSSEYSEQFF.

This rearrangement joins TRBV7-2 to TRBJ2-3; D possibly corresponds to TRBD1 (5 bases). Trimming stripped 5 bases from V and 0 bases from J, with 12 bases between. CDR3 size: 15 residues. Germline V gives CDR1 SGHTA, CDR2 FQGNSA. CDR3: CASSRPTVSTDTQYF. The CDR3 nucleotides read TGTGCCAGCAGCCGCCCGACAGTTAGCACAGATACGCAGTATTTT.

Here the CDR3 DNA reads TGTGCCAGCAGCCAGAGCGGGGAGAGCACAGATACGCAGTATTTT. The encoded protein is CASSQSGESTDTQYF. V usage is TRBV11-3 and J usage is TRBJ2-3, with TRBD2 matching 7 bases. Germline V gives CDR1 SGHNT, CDR2 YENEEA. The CDR3 has 15 amino acids. The J segment lost 0 bases and the V segment lost 5 bases, leaving 5 bases of the junction unmatched.

The chain links TRBV30 to TRBJ2-5, with D hard to call. Germline CDR1 GTSNPN, CDR2 SVGIG (reference sequence). V was shortened by 2 bases and J by 6 bases, with 13 bases between the two germline ends. The CDR3 sequence is 13 residues long. Written as DNA, the CDR3 is TGTGCCTGGAGTCCCGGGTCGAGAAAGACCCAGTACTTC. Protein: CAWSPGSRKTQYF.

The chain recombines TRBV28 with TRBJ2-5; TRBD1 agrees at 7 bases. Germline V gene lookup returns CDR1 MDHEN and CDR2 SYDVKM. This CDR3 has 15 residues. The V gene end was trimmed by 2 bases and the J gene end by 2 bases; junction bases not matched to a gene: 5. The CDR3 loop reads CASSLPEGAQETQYF. Here the CDR3 DNA reads TGTGCCAGCAGTTTACCCGAGGGGGCACAAGAGACCCAGTACTTC.

The V gene is TRBV30, the J gene TRBJ1-4; the D gene is possibly TRBD1 (6 bases). V lost 2 bases, J lost 7 bases, and 11 bases lay in between. CDR3 size: 13 residues. From germline, CDR1 is GTSNPN and CDR2 SVGIG (reference sequence). The chain's CDR3 is CAWSQGTLEKLFF. The CDR3 DNA is TGTGCCTGGAGTCAGGGGACACTTGAAAAACTGTTTTTT. Supplemented by reference TRBV30 and TRBJ1-4, the full variable domain reads SQTIHQWPATLVQPVGSPLSLECTVEGTSNPNLYWYRQAAGRGLQLLFYSVGIGQISSEVPQNLSASRPQDRQFILSSKKLLLSDSGFYLCAWSQGTLEKLFFGSGTQLSVL.

The chain employs TRBV7-9 and TRBJ1-1, with D tentatively TRBD1 (6 bases). CDR1 is SEHNR and CDR2 is FQNEAQ in the germline V gene (reference sequence). CDR3 length equals 13 residues. The V and J ends lost 11 bases and 1 base respectively, with 14 bases between them. The CDR3 loop is CACAGASNTEAFF. The CDR3 DNA follows: TGTGCCTGCGCAGGGGCTTCGAACACTGAAGCTTTCTTT.

The gene calls are TRBV25-1 and TRBJ1-2; D is possibly TRBD1 (6 bases). With 2 bases removed from V and 4 bases from J, the gap between germline ends came to 14 bases. The CDR3 runs 15 residues. Looked up from germline, CDR1 is MGHDK and CDR2 is SYGVNS. CDR3 sequence: CASSEISGGLYGYTF. DNA for the CDR3: TGTGCCAGCAGTGAAATATCGGGGGGCCTCTATGGCTACACCTTC.

The rearrangement uses TRBV18 and TRBJ1-5, with TRBD1 identical over 8 bases. Germline CDR1 reads KGHSH; CDR2 reads LQKENI. The CDR3 is 14 residues long. The junction had 3 bases not matched to a gene; V was cut back by 2 bases and J by 6 bases. The CDR3 coding sequence is TGTGCCAGCTCACCAGACAGGGGAACTCAGCCCCAGCATTTT. Its protein product is CASSPDRGTQPQHF. The full variable domain, its missing parts supplied by reference TRBV18 and TRBJ1-5, is NAGVMQNPRHLVRRRGQEARLRCSPMKGHSHVYWYRQLPEEGLKFMVYLQKENIIDESGMPKERFSAEFPKEGPSILRIQQVVRGDSAAYFCASSPDRGTQPQHFGDGTRLSIL.